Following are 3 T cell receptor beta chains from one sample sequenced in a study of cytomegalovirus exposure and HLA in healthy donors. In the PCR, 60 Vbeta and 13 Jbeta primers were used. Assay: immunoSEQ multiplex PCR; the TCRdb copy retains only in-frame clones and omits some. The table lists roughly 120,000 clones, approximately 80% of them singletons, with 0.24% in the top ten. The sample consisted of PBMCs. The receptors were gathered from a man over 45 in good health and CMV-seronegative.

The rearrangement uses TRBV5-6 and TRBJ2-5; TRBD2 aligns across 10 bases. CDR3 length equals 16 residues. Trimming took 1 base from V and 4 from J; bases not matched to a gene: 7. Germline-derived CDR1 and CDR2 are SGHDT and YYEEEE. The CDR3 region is CASSLLASGSTETQYF. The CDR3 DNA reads TGTGCCAGCAGCTTGTTAGCTAGCGGGAGTACAGAGACCCAGTACTTC.

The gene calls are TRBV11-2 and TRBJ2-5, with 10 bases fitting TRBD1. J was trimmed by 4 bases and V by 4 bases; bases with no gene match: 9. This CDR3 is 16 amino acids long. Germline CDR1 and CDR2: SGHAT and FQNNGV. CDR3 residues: CASSSGQGRPRETQYF. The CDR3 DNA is TGTGCCAGCAGCTCGGGACAGGGGCGTCCTCGAGAGACCCAGTACTTC.

Here the CDR3 DNA reads TGTGCCAGCAGCTTAGTAAGGGACAGGGATGCAACTAATGAAAAACTGTTTTTT. This codes for CASSLVRDRDATNEKLFF. The chain recombines TRBV7-8 with TRBJ1-4; 9 nucleotides match TRBD1. Trimming cost V 1 base and J 0 bases; bases outside gene matches: 6. The germline gives CDR1 SGHVS, CDR2 FQNEAQ. There are 18 residues in the CDR3. Based on the CDR3 plus reference TRBV7-8 and TRBJ1-4, the full variable domain is GAGVSQSPRYKVAKRGQDVALRCDPISGHVSLFWYQQALGQGPEFLTYFQNEAQLDKSGLPSDRFFAERPEGSVSTLKIQRTQQEDSAVYLCASSLVRDRDATNEKLFFGSGTQLSVL.